This T cell receptor (beta chain) emerged from a study of post-analysis software for immune sequencing data. Whole-study context: Patients had relapsing-remitting, secondary progressive or progressive-relapsing multiple sclerosis; some lacked subtype.

Regarding the study as a whole: Controls showed significantly higher normalized Chao1 diversity than did multiple sclerosis patients. Four to six TRBV segments appeared more often in patients than in controls, and TRBV5-6, TRBV5-1 and TRBV20-1 were among these.

This CDR3 comprises 13 residues. Germline loops: CDR1 SGDLS, CDR2 YYNGEE. Unique molecular identifiers featured in each of the TCR beta cDNA libraries. Roughly 500,000 cDNA molecules were obtained from approximately 1 to 10 million T cells. MiXCR, applied by TCRdb to the PCR reads, yields one record per CDR3 protein. The sample yields approximately 730,000 distinct CDR3 sequences, 35% to 55% seen once. Worth noting for this clonotype: What it binds is unknown. Relative to the germline gene, one junction end is altered; a read error may explain this.

The chain joins TRBV9 to TRBJ2-2, with D tentatively TRBD2 (5 bases). Sequenced sample: blood. This clonotype originated in a girl aged 5 to 17 with multiple sclerosis. The chain's CDR3 is CASSASGTGERFF. The CDR3 DNA follows: TGTGCCAGCAGCGCAAGCGGTACCGGGGAGCGGTTTTTT.